This entry lists 19 T cell receptor beta chains sequenced from one sample in a study of prognosis after radiotherapy for stage I lung cancer. Using two-round multiplex PCR, the authors amplified TCR beta CDR3 from genomic DNA. Initially, in first-round PCR, primers specific to each TRBV and TRBJ gene were used. TCRdb recomputed calls from the multiplex PCR reads with MiXCR, one row per CDR3 protein. The table includes fewer than 40,000 distinct CDR3 sequences, less than 45% detected once. The starting material was PBMCs, obtained before or after stereotactic body radiation therapy (not recorded which). These receptors all come from a donor at least 50 years old with non-small cell lung cancer.

The gene calls are TRBV10-3 and TRBJ2-7, with no clear D. V was trimmed by 5 bases and J by 6 bases, leaving 14 bases between them. Germline values: CDR1 ENHRY, CDR2 SYGVKD. This CDR3 spans 13 amino acids. As DNA, the CDR3 is TGTGCCATCAGTCATTATGTGGTGCCCGAGCAGTACTTC. Protein sequence: CAISHYVVPEQYF.

To note about this clonotype: With a far larger clone one base away, a read error is the likely cause. V gene TRBV6-1 combines with J gene TRBJ1-2, with D tentatively TRBD1 (6 bases). Germline-derived CDR1 and CDR2 are MNHNS and SASEGT. The CDR3 spans 15 residues. The CDR3 sequence is CASSEGGLANYVYTF. The CDR3 bases are TGTGCCAGCAGTGAGGGGGGCCTAGCTAACTATGTCTACACCTTC.

Within the sample, this clonotype is medium-sized. The rearrangement joins TRBV6-1 to TRBJ2-2; D not certain. CDR1 MNHNS and CDR2 SASEGT come from the germline V gene. V was trimmed by 1 base and J by 4 bases, leaving 7 bases between them. This CDR3 has 14 residues. The CDR3 sequence: CASSEGIGTGELFF. Written as DNA, the CDR3 is TGTGCCAGCAGTGAAGGGATCGGCACCGGGGAGCTGTTTTTT.

A note on this clonotype: A much larger clone differs from this one at a single base, so this may be a read error. The V call is TRBV4-1, the J call TRBJ2-2; D is perhaps TRBD2 (6 bases). The CDR3 has 16 residues. In germline, CDR1 is MGHRA, CDR2 YSYEKL. As DNA, the CDR3 is TGCGCCAGCAGCCAAGCGGGGGATATCGGGGCCGGGCAGCTGTTTTTT. This encodes CASSQAGDIGAGQLFF.

There are many counts of this clonotype. The rearrangement joins TRBV28 to TRBJ2-1, with no clear D. This CDR3 is built from 11 residues. Trimming took 5 bases from V and 4 from J, leaving 3 bases between them. The V gene's germline CDR1 is MDHEN and CDR2 SYDVKM. Here the CDR3 DNA reads TGTGCCAGCAGTGGTTACAATGAGCAGTTCTTC. It specifies CASSGYNEQFF.

Regarding this clonotype: A far larger clone is one base from this, pointing to a likely read error. The chain combines TRBV6-2 or TRBV6-3 with TRBJ2-1, with 8 bases that match TRBD1. The CDR3 contains 14 residues. Germline V gene sequence: CDR1 MNHEY, CDR2 SVGEGT. CDR3 in DNA: TGTGCCAGCAGTGACTCGTGGACAGGGCATGAGCAGTTCTTC. Protein: CASSDSWTGHEQFF.

In its sample, this clonotype ranks as medium-sized. The chain combines TRBV20-1 with TRBJ1-3; tentative D call: TRBD1 (6 bases). Germline lookup yields CDR1 DFQATT and CDR2 SNEGSKA (reference sequence). Trimming shortened V by 6 bases and J by 2 bases, and 23 bases separated the two germline ends. The CDR3 runs to 17 residues. In DNA form, the CDR3 reads TGCAGTGCCAAGAGGGGGGGCTGGGGCGATGCTGGAAACACCATATATTTT. Its protein is CSAKRGGWGDAGNTIYF.

The CDR3 loop reads CASSSALVNTGELFF. Here the CDR3 DNA reads TGTGCCAGCAGCTCTGCACTAGTGAACACCGGGGAGCTGTTTTTT. The J gene is TRBJ2-2, the V gene TRBV7-3; perhaps TRBD2 as D (5 bases). The length of the CDR3 is 15 residues. Trimming left V 4 bases short and J 1 base short, with 10 bases between. The germline V gene encodes CDR1 SGHTA and CDR2 FQGTGA.

This clonotype came up many times. The chain uses TRBV28 and TRBJ2-7; D is undetermined. Germline V gives CDR1 MDHEN, CDR2 SYDVKM. The CDR3 loop spans 14 amino acids. Trimming removed 3 bases from V and 0 bases from J, with 9 bases in between. CDR3: CASSLFQDSYEQYF. The CDR3 DNA is TGTGCCAGCAGTTTGTTCCAGGACTCCTACGAGCAGTACTTC.

The sample holds one count of this clonotype. One base separates it from a far larger clone, so it is likely a read error. The chain is built from TRBV6-1 and TRBJ1-6, with 8 bases aligning to TRBD1. The germline V gene has CDR1 MNHNS and CDR2 SASEGT. This CDR3 contains 16 residues. CDR3 bases: TGTGCCAGCAGCTACCCTCACCAGGGGGCTAATTCACCCTTCCACTTT. Translated: CASSYPHQGANSPFHF.

This clonotype was counted many times. The gene calls are TRBV20-1 and TRBJ2-3; D is possibly TRBD2 (5 bases). The germline V gene encodes CDR1 DFQATT and CDR2 SNEGSKA (reference sequence). The CDR3 runs 13 residues. Trimming removed 6 bases from V and 3 bases from J, with 13 bases in between. The CDR3 spells CSARTEGTDTQYF. CDR3 DNA: TGCAGTGCCCGGACCGAGGGTACAGATACGCAGTATTTT.

This clonotype was counted many times. The chain employs TRBV5-1 and TRBJ1-4, with a possible D match to TRBD1 (6 bases). This CDR3 has 15 amino acids. The germline V and J ends were trimmed by 6 bases and 3 bases, with 15 bases remaining between them. Germline CDR1 and CDR2: SGHRS and YFSETQ. The CDR3 nucleotides read TGCGCCAGCACTCCCAGGGGAGGGTCTAATGAAAAACTGTTTTTT. Translated, it gives CASTPRGGSNEKLFF. Filled out from reference TRBV5-1 and TRBJ1-4, the complete variable domain reads KAGVTQTPRYLIKTRGQQVTLSCSPISGHRSVSWYQQTPGQGLQFLFEYFSETQRNKGNFPGRFSGRQFSNSRSEMNVSTLELGDSALYLCASTPRGGSNEKLFFGSGTQLSVL.

About this clonotype itself: One end of the junction fails to match germline, which may point to a read error. The CDR3 nucleotides read TGTGCCAGCAGCTTGTCCGGAATGAACACTGAAGCTCTCTTT. It codes for CASSLSGMNTEALF. The rearrangement uses TRBV7-2 and TRBJ1-1, with D hard to call. The V gene's germline CDR1 is SGHTA and CDR2 FQGNSA. CDR3 length equals 14 residues.

This clonotype was seen at least ten times. The rearrangement joins TRBV11-2 to TRBJ1-2, with a possible D match to TRBD1 (6 bases). CDR1 SGHAT and CDR2 FQNNGV come from the germline V gene. This CDR3 has 14 residues. Trimming cost V 4 bases and J 4 bases, with 13 bases left between them. For the CDR3, the DNA is TGTGCCAGCAGCTCTCAGACAGGAAGCTATGGCTACACCTTC. It encodes CASSSQTGSYGYTF.

With respect to this clonotype: It differs at one base from a far larger clone, so likely a read error. The rearrangement links TRBV6-5 to TRBJ2-7; D call uncertain. Per the germline V gene, CDR1 is MNHEY and CDR2 is SVGAGI. The CDR3 contains 14 residues. V gave up 5 bases and J gave up 3 bases, with 14 bases separating them. This chain's CDR3 is CASSGRAQLYEQYF. In DNA, the CDR3 is TGTGCCAGCAGTGGAAGGGCACAGCTCTACGAGCAGTACTTC.

The CDR3: CASSEALRQDQYEQYF. The CDR3 region has the DNA TGTGCCAGCAGTGAAGCGCTTAGACAGGACCAATACGAGCAGTACTTC. The genes are TRBV6-1 and TRBJ2-7; the D gene is possibly TRBD1 (6 bases). Looked up from germline, CDR1 is MNHNS and CDR2 is SASEGT. The CDR3 spans 16 residues. V shed 0 bases and J shed 4 bases, with 16 bases lying between them.

This clonotype was observed a few times. This chain connects TRBV6-2 or TRBV6-3 to TRBJ2-7, with unresolved D. The V and J ends lost 5 bases and 0 bases respectively, with 11 bases between them. Germline V gene sequence: CDR1 MNHEY, CDR2 SVGEGT. The CDR3 totals 14 residues. The DNA for the CDR3 is TGTGCCAGCAGTGAGACACTGAACTCCTACGAGCAGTACTTC. Translating gives CASSETLNSYEQYF.

This clonotype was found many times. The chain uses TRBV9 and TRBJ1-1, with 8 bases that match TRBD1. Germline CDR1 reads SGDLS; CDR2 reads YYNGEE. Unmatched junction bases numbered 7, after V lost 4 bases and J lost 2 bases. The CDR3 is 15 residues long. CDR3 DNA: TGTGCCAGCAGCCCTCGGACAGGGAGAAACACTGAAGCTTTCTTT. Translating gives CASSPRTGRNTEAFF.

This clonotype was picked up a small number of times. A far larger clone is just one base off, so this is likely a read error. J is TRBJ2-7 and V is TRBV6-4; D is ambiguous. The germline CDR1 and CDR2 sequences are MRHNA and SNTAGT. V dropped 11 bases and J dropped 3 bases, with 23 bases sitting between them. This CDR3 comprises 15 residues. CDR3 protein: CAGTPAPDTSYEQYF. The CDR3 nucleotides read TGTGCCGGCACTCCGGCCCCTGACACAAGCTACGAGCAGTACTTC.